This T cell receptor beta chain originates from a study of T cell repertoires in cytomegalovirus infection. A word on this clonotype: What it recognizes is unknown.

Germline V gives CDR1 DFQATT, CDR2 SNEGSKA (reference sequence). The junction had 5 bases not matched to a gene; V was cut back by 0 bases and J by 7 bases. There are 14 residues in the CDR3. From the reads, TCRdb called clonotypes with MiXCR, one entry per CDR3 protein. The sample shows more than 250,000 distinct CDR3 sequences, approximately 25% of them seen only once. Specimen: cultured PBMCs, collected from culture after CMV antigen stimulation. The sequence was collected from a human donor in good health (CMV status not recorded). Some clones in this sample may be carry-over from other donors' samples. This sequence joins TRBV20-1 and TRBJ2-7, with TRBD2 matching 11 bases. The CDR3 loop is CSARDASGGREQYF. CDR3 DNA sequence: TGCAGTGCTAGAGACGCTAGCGGGGGGAGAGAGCAGTACTTC.